The 12 T cell receptor beta chains presented below share a single source sample, sequenced in a study of identical twins. TCRdb independently ran MiXCR on the 5' RACE reads; one entry per CDR3 protein. The sample contains fewer than 550,000 distinct CDR3 sequences, 12% to 15% of which appear only once. The sample was also reused in another study, on yellow fever vaccine responses in identical twins.

What was sequenced was CD4+ T cells sorted from blood. These receptor sequences come from a young woman in good health.

This clonotype came up many times. This chain joins TRBV20-1 and TRBJ2-3; weak D call: TRBD2 (5 bases). This CDR3 region has 15 residues. V was cut by 4 bases and J by 0 bases, with 14 bases left in between. Germline V lookup: CDR1 DFQATT, CDR2 SNEGSKA (reference sequence). The CDR3 coding sequence is TGCAGTGCTAAAGCCCGACCGGGGAGCACAGATACGCAGTATTTT. Residues: CSAKARPGSTDTQYF.

This clonotype appeared many times. V usage is TRBV28 and J usage is TRBJ2-2; possible D gene TRBD2, 5 bases. The germline V and J ends were trimmed by 5 bases and 3 bases, with 10 bases remaining between them. Looked up from germline, CDR1 is MDHEN and CDR2 is SYDVKM. The CDR3 extends over 14 amino acids. The CDR3 is CASSLRGYTGELFF. The CDR3 nucleotides are TGTGCCAGCAGTCTGAGAGGGTACACCGGGGAGCTGTTTTTT.

This clonotype was found a few times. The chain recombines TRBV20-1 with TRBJ1-1, with 11 bases lining up with TRBD1. The CDR3 runs to 19 residues. V dropped 1 base and J dropped 4; count of bases not matched to a gene: 17. CDR1 is DFQATT and CDR2 is SNEGSKA in the germline V gene (reference sequence). CDR3 sequence (DNA): TGCAGTGCTAGAGTCGGAGTGTGGACAGGGGGCTTACTAGTCACTGAAGCTTTCTTT. It specifies CSARVGVWTGGLLVTEAFF.

In this sample, this clonotype turned up a few times. The gene calls are TRBV4-1 and TRBJ2-3, with 8 bases that match TRBD1. This CDR3 is 17 amino acids long. Trimming cost V 3 bases and J 4 bases; bases outside gene matches: 12. The V gene's germline CDR1 is MGHRA and CDR2 YSYEKL. The chain's CDR3 is CASSHVIRTGSADTQYF. The CDR3 DNA sequence: TGCGCCAGCAGCCATGTGATAAGGACAGGGAGCGCAGATACGCAGTATTTT.

This clonotype was seen only once. The chain joins TRBV6-2 or TRBV6-3 to TRBJ2-3, with TRBD1 matching over 7 bases. J was trimmed by 2 bases and V by 6 bases; bases with no gene match: 5. CDR3 length: 14 amino acids. From germline, CDR1 is MNHEY and CDR2 SVGEGT. CDR3 loop: CASRMTGNTDTQYF. The CDR3 DNA sequence: TGTGCCAGCAGAATGACAGGGAACACAGATACGCAGTATTTT.

The chain combines TRBV11-2 with TRBJ1-2; D gene uncertain. Looked up from germline, CDR1 is SGHAT and CDR2 is FQNNGV. The CDR3 contains 13 residues. Trimming pared 5 bases from V and 7 bases from J, leaving 14 bases between. CDR3 region: CASSPALVPGYTF. DNA for the CDR3: TGTGCCAGCAGCCCGGCCTTAGTTCCTGGCTACACCTTC.

This clonotype was counted a few times. The V call is TRBV5-1, the J call TRBJ2-7; perhaps TRBD1 as D (6 bases). In germline, CDR1 is SGHRS, CDR2 YFSETQ. Trimming took off 4 bases at V and 5 bases at J, with 16 bases between the two ends. There are 14 residues in the CDR3. The CDR3 loop reads CASSALGRGHEQYF. CDR3 DNA sequence: TGCGCCAGCAGCGCCCTTGGCAGGGGCCACGAGCAGTACTTC.

This clonotype was counted a few times. The CDR3 DNA reads as TGCAGTGCTAGAGAAGGGACTAGCGGGAGAGCCCGCTGGGATACGCAGTATTTT. Translated, it gives CSAREGTSGRARWDTQYF. The chain carries TRBV20-1 and TRBJ2-3, with 14 nucleotides matching TRBD2. V was pared by 0 bases and J by 6 bases, with 11 bases of the junction left unmatched. The CDR3 loop spans 18 amino acids. Germline lookup yields CDR1 DFQATT and CDR2 SNEGSKA (reference sequence).

This clonotype was counted between two and nine times. The chain combines TRBV24-1 with TRBJ2-3, with TRBD2 matching over 10 bases. Germline V gene sequence: CDR1 KGHDR, CDR2 SFDVKD. With 0 bases clipped from V and 9 bases from J, the junction kept 17 bases outside the gene matches. The length of the CDR3 is 19 residues. CDR3 amino acids: CATSDLPRTSGRHMGTQYF. The DNA of the CDR3 is TGTGCCACCAGTGATTTGCCCCGGACTAGCGGACGTCACATGGGGACGCAGTATTTT.

This clonotype has only a few counts. The V and J genes are TRBV20-1 and TRBJ2-1; D unclear. V was pared by 0 bases and J by 4 bases, with 10 bases between. Germline V lookup: CDR1 DFQATT, CDR2 SNEGSKA (reference sequence). The CDR3 is 14 amino acids. CDR3 DNA: TGCAGTGCTAGAGATTCGCGAGATTACAATGAGCAGTTCTTC. It encodes CSARDSRDYNEQFF.

The genes are TRBV18 and TRBJ2-7, with TRBD2 matching over 11 bases. The J segment lost 3 bases and the V segment lost 2 bases, leaving 6 bases of the junction unmatched. This CDR3 spans 16 amino acids. Germline V gene lookup returns CDR1 KGHSH and CDR2 LQKENI. In nucleotides, the CDR3 is TGTGCCAGCTCACCAGAACTAGCGGGAGTAAGCTACGAGCAGTACTTC. It encodes CASSPELAGVSYEQYF. Drawing the rest from reference TRBV18 and TRBJ2-7, the complete variable domain is NAGVMQNPRHLVRRRGQEARLRCSPMKGHSHVYWYRQLPEEGLKFMVYLQKENIIDESGMPKERFSAEFPKEGPSILRIQQVVRGDSAAYFCASSPELAGVSYEQYFGPGTRLTVT.

This clonotype has a handful of counts. The genes are TRBV12-3 or TRBV12-4 and TRBJ1-1; no firm D call. This CDR3 is built from 10 residues. V shed 3 bases and J shed 14 bases, with 10 bases lying between them. The CDR3 protein is CASSLYVTFF. DNA for the CDR3: TGTGCCAGCAGTTTGTACGTTACGTTCTTT.